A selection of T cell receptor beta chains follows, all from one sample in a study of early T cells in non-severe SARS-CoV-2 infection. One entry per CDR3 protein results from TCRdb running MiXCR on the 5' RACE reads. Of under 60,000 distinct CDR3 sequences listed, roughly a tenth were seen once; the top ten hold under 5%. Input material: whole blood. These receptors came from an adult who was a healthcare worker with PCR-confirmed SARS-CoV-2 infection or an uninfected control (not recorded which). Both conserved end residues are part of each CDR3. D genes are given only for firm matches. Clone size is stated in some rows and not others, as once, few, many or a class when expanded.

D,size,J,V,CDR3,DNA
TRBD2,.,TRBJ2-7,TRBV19,CASGKPGLAIHEQYF,TGTGCCAGTGGAAAACCGGGACTAGCAATCCACGAGCAGTACTTC
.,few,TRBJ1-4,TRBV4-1,CASSQEIGAGNEKLFF,TGCGCCAGCAGCCAAGAAATTGGTGCCGGGAATGAAAAACTGTTTTTT
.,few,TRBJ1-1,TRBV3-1,CASSQDLWGETEAFF,TGTGCCAGCAGCCAAGATCTCTGGGGGGAGACTGAAGCTTTCTTT
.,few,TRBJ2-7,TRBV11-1,CASSFYQGMCEQYF,TGTGCCAGCAGCTTTTATCAGGGGATGTGCGAGCAGTACTTC
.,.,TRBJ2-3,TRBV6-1,CATLPGTGGLTDTQYF,TGTGCCACCCTCCCGGGAACGGGGGGCCTCACAGATACGCAGTATTTT
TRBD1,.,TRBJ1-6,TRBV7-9,CASSQGQGSSYNSPLHF,TGTGCCAGCAGCCAGGGACAGGGGAGCTCCTATAATTCACCCCTCCACTTT
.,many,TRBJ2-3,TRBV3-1,CASSRPGLETDTQYF,TGTGCCAGCAGCCGACCGGGACTGGAGACAGATACGCAGTATTTT
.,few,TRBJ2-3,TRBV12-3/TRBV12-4,CASSRYTDTQYF,TGTGCCAGCAGTAGATACACAGATACGCAGTATTTT
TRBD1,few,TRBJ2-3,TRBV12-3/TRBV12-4,CASSLGRTGGVDTQYF,TGTGCCAGCAGTTTGGGGAGGACAGGGGGCGTAGATACGCAGTATTTT
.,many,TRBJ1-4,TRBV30,CAWREVLDEKLFF,TGTGCCTGGAGGGAGGTTTTGGATGAAAAACTGTTTTTT
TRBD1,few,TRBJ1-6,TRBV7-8,CASSLGQGVDSPLHF,TGTGCCAGCAGCTTAGGACAGGGGGTTGATTCACCCCTCCACTTT
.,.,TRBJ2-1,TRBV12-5,CASGLGGNIAEQFF,TGTGCTAGTGGTTTAGGCGGGAATATTGCTGAGCAGTTCTTC
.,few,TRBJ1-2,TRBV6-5,CASRSSTLNYGYTF,TGTGCCAGCAGGTCTTCGACCTTGAACTATGGCTACACCTTC
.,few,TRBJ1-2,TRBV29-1,CSAGTLYGYTF,TGCAGCGCTGGGACGCTCTATGGCTACACCTTC
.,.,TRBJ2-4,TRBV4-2,CASSQDLLAKNIQYF,TGTGCCAGCAGCCAAGATCTGCTAGCCAAAAACATTCAGTACTTC
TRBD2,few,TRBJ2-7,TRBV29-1,CSVSGASYEQYF,TGCAGCGTGAGCGGGGCCTCCTACGAGCAGTACTTC
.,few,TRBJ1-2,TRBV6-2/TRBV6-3,CASSGQLGARGYTF,TGTGCCAGCAGTGGTCAGTTGGGGGCGCGTGGCTACACCTTC
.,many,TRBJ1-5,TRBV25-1,CASSTDGAGQPQHF,TGTGCCAGCAGCACGGACGGAGCGGGACAGCCCCAGCATTTT
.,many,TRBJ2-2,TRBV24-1,CATSDSWHLNTGELFF,TGTGCCACCAGTGATTCGTGGCATCTGAACACCGGGGAGCTGTTTTTT
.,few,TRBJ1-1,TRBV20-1,CSASGNSGTFF,TGCAGTGCATCCGGGAATTCGGGGACTTTCTTT
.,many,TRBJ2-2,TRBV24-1,CATSFTGELFF,TGTGCCACCAGCTTCACCGGGGAGCTGTTTTTT
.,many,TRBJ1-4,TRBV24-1,CATSDRTADNEKLFF,TGTGCCACCAGTGATAGGACAGCGGATAATGAAAAACTGTTTTTT
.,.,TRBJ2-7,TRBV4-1,CASSLIIGDFPYEQYF,TGCGCCAGCAGCCTCATCATCGGGGACTTTCCTTACGAGCAGTACTTC
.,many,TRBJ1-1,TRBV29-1,CSVDRNMNTEAFF,TGCAGCGTTGATCGGAATATGAACACTGAAGCTTTCTTT
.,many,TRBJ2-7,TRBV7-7,CASSFRTRYEQYF,TGTGCCAGCAGCTTCCGGACCCGATACGAGCAGTACTTC
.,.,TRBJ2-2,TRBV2,CASSQEGSLFF,TGTGCCAGCAGCCAAGAGGGATCGCTGTTTTTT
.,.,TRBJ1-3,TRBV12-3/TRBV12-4,CASSRTAGNTIYF,TGTGCCAGCAGTCGGACAGCTGGAAACACCATATATTTT
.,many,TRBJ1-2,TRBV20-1,CSALAEVSYTF,TGCAGTGCCCTTGCGGAAGTTAGCTACACCTTC
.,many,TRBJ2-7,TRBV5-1,CASSRARLEDEQYF,TGCGCCAGCAGCCGGGCCCGCCTAGAGGACGAGCAGTACTTC
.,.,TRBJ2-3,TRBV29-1,CSVGWGSSTDTQYF,TGCAGCGTTGGTTGGGGGTCTAGCACAGATACGCAGTATTTT
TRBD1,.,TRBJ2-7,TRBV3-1,CASREQGNAYEQYF,TGTGCCAGCAGGGAACAGGGGAACGCCTACGAGCAGTACTTC
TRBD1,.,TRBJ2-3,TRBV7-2,CASSLDRAGDTQYF,TGTGCCAGCAGCTTGGACAGGGCCGGAGATACGCAGTATTTT